One and the same sample provided the 10 T cell receptor beta chains below, sequenced in a study of CD8 T cells in ankylosing spondylitis. Whole-study results and caveats: A TCR beta motif of eight highly homologous variants appeared characteristic of ankylosing spondylitis blood.

The antigens of these receptors remain unknown. TCRdb used MiXCR to reprocess the 5' RACE reads, holding one entry per CDR3 protein. The data contain approximately 500,000 distinct CDR3 sequences, 9.5% to 15% of them singletons. Sequenced: blood, either unsorted or a sorted T cell fraction (not recorded which). These receptors were collected from a male donor with ankylosing spondylitis.

Note on this clonotype: A much bigger clone sits one base away, suggesting this may be a read error. This rearrangement joins TRBV11-2 to TRBJ2-3; D not certain. The germline V and J ends were trimmed by 7 bases and 2 bases, with 4 bases remaining between them. CDR3 length equals 11 residues. CDR1 is SGHAT, CDR2 FQNNGV, per germline. As DNA, the CDR3 is TGTGCCAGCACCCACACAGATACGCAGTATTTT. Its protein is CASTHTDTQYF.

The CDR3 spells CASSLREGGFTEQYF. CDR3 coding DNA: TGTGCCAGCAGCTTACGCGAGGGGGGGTTTACCGAGCAGTACTTC. The V and J genes are TRBV11-2 and TRBJ2-7, with D possibly matching TRBD2 (7 bases). Trimming took off 2 bases at V and 6 bases at J, with 17 bases between the two ends. There are 15 residues in the CDR3. Germline V gives CDR1 SGHAT, CDR2 FQNNGV. The variable domain in full, with the rest retrieved from reference TRBV11-2 and TRBJ2-7, is EAGVAQSPRYKIIEKRQSVAFWCNPISGHATLYWYQQILGQGPKLLIQFQNNGVVDDSQLPKDRFSAERLKGVDSTLKIQPAKLEDSAVYLCASSLREGGFTEQYFGPGTRLTVT.

The chain couples TRBV2 to TRBJ2-1; D may correspond to TRBD1 or TRBD2 (5 bases each). This CDR3 region has 15 residues. From germline, CDR1 is SNHLY and CDR2 FYNNEI. The V end was cut by 7 bases, the J end by 4 bases, with 17 bases between. CDR3 loop: CASTWALRGYNEQFF. The CDR3 coding sequence is TGTGCCAGCACGTGGGCATTGAGGGGTTACAATGAGCAGTTCTTC.

Here the CDR3 reads CASSRQGVYGYTF. The CDR3 DNA reads TGTGCCAGTAGTCGTCAAGGGGTATATGGCTACACCTTC. The genes are TRBV19 and TRBJ1-2; TRBD1 might be the D (5 bases). Germline V gene data show CDR1 as LNHDA and CDR2 as SQIVND (reference sequence). This CDR3 comprises 13 residues. The V end was cut by 5 bases, the J end by 5 bases, with 12 bases between. The variable domain in full, with the rest retrieved from reference TRBV19 and TRBJ1-2, is DGGITQSPKYLFRKEGQNVTLSCEQNLNHDAMYWYRQDPGQGLRLIYYSQIVNDFQKGDIAEGYSVSREKKESFPLTVTSAQKNPTAFYLCASSRQGVYGYTFGSGTRLTVV.

The genes are TRBV20-1 and TRBJ2-1; the match to TRBD2 covers 8 bases. Germline CDR1 reads DFQATT; CDR2 reads SNEGSKA (reference sequence). The CDR3 runs 14 residues. J gave up 2 bases and V 5 bases, and 5 bases lay outside the gene matches. DNA for the CDR3: TGCAGTGCTCCAGCCGGGGGGGCCTACAATGAGCAGTTCTTC. This gives the protein CSAPAGGAYNEQFF.

This clonotype was seen a handful of times. The V call is TRBV15, the J call TRBJ2-1; D call uncertain. The CDR3 totals 12 residues. Germline V gives CDR1 LNHNV, CDR2 YYDKDF (reference sequence). V lost 5 bases and J lost 10, with 12 bases in between. The CDR3 bases are TGTGCCACCAGCGGACGACCAGAGGAGCAGTTCTTC. Protein sequence: CATSGRPEEQFF.

The chain couples TRBV12-3 or TRBV12-4 to TRBJ2-1; 10 bases are shared with TRBD2. CDR3 length: 16 residues. With 0 bases clipped from V and 7 bases from J, the junction kept 6 bases outside the gene matches. The CDR3 protein is CASSLAKASGRNEQFF. The CDR3 DNA follows: TGTGCCAGCAGTTTAGCGAAGGCTAGCGGGAGAAATGAGCAGTTCTTC.

This clonotype was detected a few times. This chain connects TRBV2 to TRBJ1-5, with D unclear. The CDR3 has 14 amino acids. Germline values: CDR1 SNHLY, CDR2 FYNNEI. Trimming pared 3 bases from V and 3 bases from J, leaving 9 bases between. The CDR3 DNA reads TGTGCCAGCAGTGATTGGCGAGACAATCAGCCCCAGCATTTT. This encodes CASSDWRDNQPQHF.

V gene TRBV24-1 combines with J gene TRBJ1-1; D possibly corresponds to TRBD1 (5 bases). The CDR3 spans 13 residues. Germline loops: CDR1 KGHDR, CDR2 SFDVKD. Trimming removed 3 bases at V and 4 bases at J, with 8 bases between. The CDR3 loop reads CATSDTDSTEAFF. DNA for the CDR3: TGTGCCACCAGTGATACCGACAGCACTGAAGCTTTCTTT.

The chain joins TRBV20-1 to TRBJ2-1; 14 positions match TRBD2. The CDR3 is made up of 15 amino acids. Germline values: CDR1 DFQATT, CDR2 SNEGSKA (reference sequence). The V and J ends lost 7 bases and 5 bases, in that order; junction bases with no gene match: 7. CDR3 coding DNA: TGCAGTGACCGACTAGCGGGAGGGCTTGACAATGAGCAGTTCTTC. Its translation: CSDRLAGGLDNEQFF.